Sequencing of this TCR beta chain was carried out in a study of blood T cell repertoires in COVID-19. In germline, CDR1 is MDHEN, CDR2 SYDVKM. The ends lost 4 bases at V and 4 bases at J; junction bases unmatched: 7. The CDR3 consists of 15 residues. Data came from immunoSEQ multiplex PCR; TCRdb stores just in-frame clones and leaves some out. The sample has tens of thousands of clones; roughly 82% are singletons. The sequencing sample was made of peripheral blood. The chain joins TRBV28 to TRBJ2-5, with 9 nucleotides matching TRBD1. This sequence originates from a human donor in a cohort sampled during active COVID-19. CDR3 DNA: TGTGCCAGCAGTTCCCCCACAGGGGGCGGAGAGACCCAGTACTTC. As protein: CASSSPTGGGETQYF.